What follows are 17 T cell receptor beta chains derived from one specimen sequenced in a study of T cells in Graves' hyperthyroidism and ophthalmopathy. Regions amplified from RNA transcripts were the TCR beta CDR3 regions. HTBI primers were the set used in a first-round RT-PCR of the TCR CDR3. TCRdb passed the multiplex PCR reads through MiXCR, listing each CDR3 protein once. The profile shows 600,000 to 650,000 distinct CDR3 sequences, 15% to 20% of them singletons. Sequencing was carried out using blood. The source is a woman between 25 and 40 years old with Graves' hyperthyroidism.

This clonotype was observed at least ten times. This sequence joins TRBV7-8 and TRBJ1-5; no clear D gene. The CDR3 extends over 14 amino acids. V lost 5 bases and J 2 bases, leaving 10 bases between the germline ends. Per the germline V gene, CDR1 is SGHVS and CDR2 is FQNEAQ. The CDR3 here is CASSPGVGNQPQHF. The CDR3 bases are TGTGCCAGCAGCCCCGGGGTTGGCAATCAGCCCCAGCATTTT.

This clonotype came up a few times. The V and J genes are TRBV7-2 and TRBJ2-5, with a weak D call TRBD2 (6 bases). Germline V lookup: CDR1 SGHTA, CDR2 FQGNSA. Between the trimmed V and J ends, which lost 3 bases and 1 base, there was a span of 12 bases. This CDR3 has 15 residues. The CDR3 is CASSLEGGRQETQYF. Written as DNA, the CDR3 is TGTGCCAGCAGCTTGGAGGGCGGGCGCCAAGAGACCCAGTACTTC.

The rearrangement joins TRBV5-4 to TRBJ2-1, with D maybe TRBD2 (6 bases). Trimming took off 7 bases at V and 9 bases at J, with 14 bases between the two ends. This CDR3 has 12 amino acids. Looked up from germline, CDR1 is SGHNT and CDR2 is YYREEE (reference sequence). This CDR3 reads CASGLRDPEQFF. CDR3 DNA sequence: TGTGCCAGCGGATTGCGGGATCCTGAGCAGTTCTTC.

The rearrangement uses TRBV7-3 and TRBJ1-1; D is possibly TRBD1 (6 bases). Per the germline V gene, CDR1 is SGHTA and CDR2 is FQGTGA. This CDR3 is 15 amino acids long. The germline V and J ends were trimmed by 5 bases and 0 bases, with 13 bases remaining between them. The CDR3 nucleotides are TGTGCCAGCAGCCCAAACGGGGGCCTGAACACTGAAGCTTTCTTT. Protein product: CASSPNGGLNTEAFF.

This clonotype was recorded at least ten times. The chain links TRBV28 to TRBJ2-5, with 9 bases identical to TRBD2. CDR1 is MDHEN, CDR2 SYDVKM, per germline. The CDR3 contains 15 residues. V lost 4 bases, J lost 6 bases, and 9 bases stayed unmatched. The CDR3 loop reads CASSSTGTSLQTQYF. The CDR3 DNA sequence: TGTGCCAGCAGTTCAACCGGGACTAGCCTACAGACCCAGTACTTC.

V and J are TRBV7-9 and TRBJ1-4; 7 bases are shared with TRBD1. The CDR3 contains 14 residues. Germline V gives CDR1 SEHNR, CDR2 FQNEAQ (reference sequence). With V trimmed by 5 bases and J by 5 bases, 5 bases remained unmatched. The DNA for the CDR3 is TGTGCCAGCAGCCCCCTGACAGGGAATGAAAAACTGTTTTTT. It is translated as CASSPLTGNEKLFF.

There are many counts of this clonotype. The CDR3 loop reads CASSRDAGQAQYF. CDR3 DNA: TGTGCCAGCAGCCGAGACGCGGGGCAAGCTCAGTACTTC. The rearrangement links TRBV7-8 to TRBJ2-5; TRBD2 is a possible D gene (6 bases). The germline V gene has CDR1 SGHVS and CDR2 FQNEAQ. The CDR3 spans 13 residues. Trimming stripped 5 bases from V and 11 bases from J, with 18 bases between.

This clonotype came up many times. The rearrangement links TRBV11-3 to TRBJ2-1; 14 bases fit TRBD2. The CDR3 sequence is 17 residues long. Germline-derived CDR1 and CDR2 are SGHNT and YENEEA. J lost 9 bases, V lost 0 bases, and 7 bases had no gene match. Here the CDR3 DNA reads TGTGCCAGCAGCTTAGAGGGACTAGCGGGAGAAGGGCCTGAGCAGTTCTTC. Its protein product is CASSLEGLAGEGPEQFF. Full variable domain (remainder filled in from reference TRBV11-3 and TRBJ2-1): EAGVVQSPRYKIIEKKQPVAFWCNPISGHNTLYWYLQNLGQGPELLIRYENEEAVDDSQLPKDRFSAERLKGVDSTLKIQPAELGDSAVYLCASSLEGLAGEGPEQFFGPGTRLTVL.

Many counts were recorded for this clonotype. The V gene is TRBV20-1, the J gene TRBJ2-3, with 9 bases identical to TRBD2. After removal of 5 bases from V and 0 bases from J, the junction contained 9 bases not matched to a gene. CDR3 size: 16 residues. Germline loops: CDR1 DFQATT, CDR2 SNEGSKA (reference sequence). In DNA form, the CDR3 reads TGCAGTGCTCCTAATATAGCGGGAGTTAGCACAGATACGCAGTATTTT. Protein product: CSAPNIAGVSTDTQYF.

In this sample, this clonotype turned up many times. The chain couples TRBV12-3 or TRBV12-4 to TRBJ2-1; D not certain. Trimming pared 4 bases from V and 3 bases from J, leaving 4 bases between. The CDR3 covers 12 residues. CDR3 in amino acids: CASSSFYNEQFF. DNA for the CDR3: TGTGCCAGCAGTTCCTTCTACAATGAGCAGTTCTTC.

This clonotype occurred many times. The gene calls are TRBV6-2 or TRBV6-3 and TRBJ2-1; 12 positions match TRBD2. Per the germline V gene, CDR1 is MNHEY and CDR2 is SVGEGT. CDR3 length: 16 amino acids. The V gene end was trimmed by 5 bases and the J gene end by 7 bases; junction bases not matched to a gene: 9. The CDR3 reads CASSLGLAGMENEQFF. The DNA of the CDR3 is TGTGCCAGCAGTCTCGGACTAGCGGGAATGGAAAATGAGCAGTTCTTC.

This clonotype was found many times. V usage is TRBV30 and J usage is TRBJ1-1; D uncertain. The CDR3 loop spans 14 amino acids. The V end lost 0 bases, the J end lost 0 bases, and 8 bases lay between the germline ends. CDR1 GTSNPN and CDR2 SVGIG come from the germline V gene (reference sequence). CDR3 protein: CAWSVPGVNTEAFF. CDR3 nucleotides: TGTGCCTGGAGTGTACCTGGAGTGAACACTGAAGCTTTCTTT.

This clonotype was found a few times. The genes are TRBV27 and TRBJ1-2; 11 bases map to TRBD1. Germline trimming cut 6 bases from V and 7 bases from J; bases unmatched to any gene: 4. Germline values: CDR1 MNHEY, CDR2 SMNVEV (reference sequence). CDR3 length: 13 residues. CDR3 amino acids: CASRSGTGGGYTF. The CDR3 nucleotides read TGTGCCAGCAGGTCCGGGACAGGGGGTGGCTACACCTTC.

The chain links TRBV5-4 to TRBJ2-7; D is possibly TRBD2 (6 bases). The CDR3 runs to 15 residues. The V gene's germline CDR1 is SGHNT and CDR2 YYREEE (reference sequence). V was pared by 2 bases and J by 1 base, with 13 bases between. DNA for the CDR3: TGTGCCAGCAGCTTCTCCAGCGGGTGGTCCTACGAGCAGTACTTC. Residues: CASSFSSGWSYEQYF.

This clonotype has ten or more counts. The rearrangement joins TRBV27 to TRBJ2-2; D gene unclear. The ends were cut back, 8 bases at V and 6 bases at J, with 4 bases in the middle. CDR1 is MNHEY, CDR2 SMNVEV, per germline (reference sequence). The CDR3 has 10 amino acids. The CDR3 DNA reads TGTGCCAGCGGTCCCGGGGAGCTGTTTTTT. This sequence encodes CASGPGELFF.

J is TRBJ2-3 and V is TRBV5-1; possible D gene TRBD2, 7 bases. This CDR3 region has 13 residues. Trimming cost V 7 bases and J 6 bases, with 15 bases left between them. The germline CDR1 and CDR2 sequences are SGHRS and YFSETQ. The CDR3 region has the DNA TGCGCCAGCGCACTGTGGGGGGGCGATACGCAGTATTTT. This sequence encodes CASALWGGDTQYF.

The table lists this clonotype with many counts. V usage is TRBV7-2 and J usage is TRBJ2-3, with D perhaps TRBD1 (5 bases). The CDR3 is 14 amino acids. Trimming left V 1 base short and J 6 bases short, with 11 bases between. CDR1 and CDR2 (germline): SGHTA, FQGNSA. CDR3 sequence reads: CASSLDPGMDTQYF. In DNA, the CDR3 is TGTGCCAGCAGCTTAGATCCAGGGATGGATACGCAGTATTTT.